This T cell receptor (beta chain) derives from a study of T cell clonality in common variable immunodeficiency (dated by TCRdb to between 2014 and 2017). Results and caveats for the whole study, not just this receptor: Correlations of repertoire features with clinical complications were constrained by heterogeneity among patients within the CVID cohort. Healthy controls shared more TCRbeta clones with each other than CVID subjects shared among themselves (p < 0.0001). TCRbeta clonality was higher in CVID subjects than in healthy controls (t-test p = 0.018), and the increase was most characteristic of about a third of subjects. Despite equal DNA input, controls averaged roughly 80,000 unique sequences per sample versus some 30,000 in CVID samples. According to the authors, figuring out what caused the increased clonality in CVID would require sequencing the repertoires of T cell subpopulations. Fewer deletions and N-nucleotide insertions were reportedly observed in CVID TCRbeta sequences, and highly modified clones with 13 or more V deletions were reportedly absent from CVID TCRbeta sequences.

For sequencing input, CVID and control samples contributed equivalent amounts of genomic DNA. For every sample, a 60 bp segment covering the rearranged TCRbeta CDR3 region was amplified and then sequenced. The immunoSEQ assay, a bias-corrected multiplex PCR combined with high-throughput sequencing, was used for TCRbeta amplification. Per the original workflow: Every unique nucleotide sequence counted as a clone and was annotated with V, D and J genes, copy number and frequency. Sequences were labeled productive if in frame, and non-productive if out of frame or containing stop codons. Clonality was calculated from Shannon's entropy as previously described. The predicted amino acid sequences of productive clones were used to derive mean CDR3 Kyte-Doolittle hydropathy. Using the R hclust function, scaled V gene usage was clustered hierarchically with Manhattan distance and complete linkage. To assess clone sharing by CDR3 amino acid sequence, 12 repertoires per group were resampled over 100 rounds. The repertoires were screened for approximately 72 published EBV-specific TCRbeta sequences and a few hundred published CMV-specific TCRbeta sequences. A couple of CVID samples yielding fewer than 10,000 sequences were excluded from analysis, leaving approximately 40 CVID repertoires. Here the immuneACCESS table is served through TCRdb, limited to in-frame sequences with V and J called. Missing clones are a known gap in these copies; in checked studies unresolved V genes cover under half, and the rest lacks a known reason. The DNA was the basis for D and trimming; V, J and clone size are from that table. For this sample, approximately 57,000 clones are listed, none of them singletons. The leading ten clones occupy around 0.8% of the sample.

In its sample, this clone was seen many times. The antigen this receptor binds is unknown. Most CVID patients and most healthy controls were of Caucasian heritage. Heparinized peripheral whole blood samples of about 5 to 8.5 ml were obtained from each donor. Genomic DNA from adults with common variable immune deficiency (CVID) and from healthy adult controls was used for sequencing of TCRbeta CDR3 repertoires. A total of some 22 healthy adult volunteers (about 12 female and approximately ten male; age range about 20 to 70 years, mean age 34) were included in the control group. Diluted blood was density-centrifuged over Hypaque 1077 or Ficoll-Paque to isolate peripheral blood mononuclear cells. Genomic DNA was obtained from unsorted mononuclear cells using either Qiagen column purification or a centrifugation-based method. The sequence derives from a person aged 18 to 75 in good health. The sequenced material came from peripheral blood mononuclear cells.

The sequenced part of the CDR3 DNA is TGTGCCAGCAGCAGGGGCTACGAG. Its product reads: CASSRGYE. The whole CDR3 is CASSRGYEQYF. The V and J genes are TRBV9 and TRBJ2-7, and perhaps TRBD1 as D gene, on 5 matching bases. The read stops 3 residues short of the end of the CDR3; the missing end is completed from the germline J gene. The V and J ends are trimmed by 4 bases and 3 bases, leaving 5 bases between them. From cysteine to phenylalanine, the CDR3 is 11 amino acids long. The CDR3 was read in part: 24 bases, with the frame set at base 1. For CDR1 and CDR2, the germline V gene lists SGDLS and YYNGEE.